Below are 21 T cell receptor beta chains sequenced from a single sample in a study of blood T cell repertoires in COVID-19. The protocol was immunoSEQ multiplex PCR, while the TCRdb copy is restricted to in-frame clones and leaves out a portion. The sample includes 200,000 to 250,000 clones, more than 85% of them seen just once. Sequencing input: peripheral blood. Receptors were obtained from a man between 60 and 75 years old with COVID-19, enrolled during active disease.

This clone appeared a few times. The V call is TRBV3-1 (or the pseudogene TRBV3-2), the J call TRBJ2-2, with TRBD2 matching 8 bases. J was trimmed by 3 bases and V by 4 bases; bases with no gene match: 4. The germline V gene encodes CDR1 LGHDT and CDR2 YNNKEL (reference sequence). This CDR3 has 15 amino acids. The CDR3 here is CASSRGLADTGELFF. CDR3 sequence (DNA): TGTGCCAGCAGCCGCGGACTAGCAGACACCGGGGAGCTGTTTTTT.

CDR3: CASSLALGNRDVNEQFF. The CDR3 DNA reads as TGTGCCAGCAGCTTAGCCTTAGGGAACAGGGATGTGAATGAGCAGTTCTTC. The rearrangement joins TRBV11-2 to TRBJ2-1; possible D gene TRBD1, 6 bases. The V and J ends lost 1 base and 7 bases respectively, with 20 bases between them. The CDR3 sequence is 17 residues long. Looked up from germline, CDR1 is SGHAT and CDR2 is FQNNGV.

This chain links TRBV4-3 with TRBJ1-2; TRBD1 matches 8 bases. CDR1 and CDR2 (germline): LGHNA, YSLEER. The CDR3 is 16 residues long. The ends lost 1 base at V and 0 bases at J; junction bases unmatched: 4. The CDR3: CASSQATGGSNYGYTF. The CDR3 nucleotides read TGCGCCAGCAGCCAAGCTACAGGGGGATCTAACTATGGCTACACCTTC.

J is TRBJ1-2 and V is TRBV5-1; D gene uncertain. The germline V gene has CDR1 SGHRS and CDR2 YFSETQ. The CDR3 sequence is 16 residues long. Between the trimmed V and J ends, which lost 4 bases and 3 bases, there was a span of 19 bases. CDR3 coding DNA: TGCGCCAGCAGCCGCGAGGGCAGAAGGCTAGACTATGGCTACACCTTC. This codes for CASSREGRRLDYGYTF.

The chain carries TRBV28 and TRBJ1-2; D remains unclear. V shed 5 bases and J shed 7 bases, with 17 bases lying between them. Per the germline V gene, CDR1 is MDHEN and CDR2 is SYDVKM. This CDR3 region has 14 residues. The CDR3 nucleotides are TGTGCCAGCAGTCCCTCTGCGGGCATAGGTGGCTACACCTTC. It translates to CASSPSAGIGGYTF.

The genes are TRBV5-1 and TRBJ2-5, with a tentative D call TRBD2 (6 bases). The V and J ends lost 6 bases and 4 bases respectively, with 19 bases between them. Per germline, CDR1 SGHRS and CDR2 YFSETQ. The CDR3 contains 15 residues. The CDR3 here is CASNVRGTQGETQYF. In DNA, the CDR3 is TGCGCCAGCAATGTAAGAGGGACTCAGGGAGAGACCCAGTACTTC.

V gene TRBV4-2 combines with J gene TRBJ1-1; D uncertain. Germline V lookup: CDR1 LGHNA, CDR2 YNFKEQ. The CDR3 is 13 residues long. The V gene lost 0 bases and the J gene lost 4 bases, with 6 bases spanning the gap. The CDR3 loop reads CASSQEGGTEAFF. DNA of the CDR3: TGTGCCAGCAGCCAAGAGGGAGGCACTGAAGCTTTCTTT.

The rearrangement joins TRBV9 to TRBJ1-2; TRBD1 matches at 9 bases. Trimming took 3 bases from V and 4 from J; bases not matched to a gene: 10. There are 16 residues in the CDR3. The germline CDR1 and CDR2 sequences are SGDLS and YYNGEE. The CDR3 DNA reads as TGTGCCAGCAGCGCATCCCCGGGACAGGGACCCTATGGCTACACCTTC. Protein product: CASSASPGQGPYGYTF.

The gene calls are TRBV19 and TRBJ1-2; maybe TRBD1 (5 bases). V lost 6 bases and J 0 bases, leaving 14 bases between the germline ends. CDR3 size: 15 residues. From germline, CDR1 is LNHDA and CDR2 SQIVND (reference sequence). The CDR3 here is CASREAGLTNYGYTF. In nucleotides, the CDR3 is TGTGCCAGTAGGGAAGCAGGGTTGACTAACTATGGCTACACCTTC.

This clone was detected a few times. The CDR3, as DNA: TGCGCCAGCAGACCCGGACAGGAGAACACCGGGGAGCTGTTTTTT. Its protein is CASRPGQENTGELFF. V is TRBV5-1 and J is TRBJ2-2; 7 bases are shared with TRBD1. V lost 5 bases and J lost 1; bases outside the gene matches: 5. Germline V lookup: CDR1 SGHRS, CDR2 YFSETQ. CDR3 length: 15 amino acids.

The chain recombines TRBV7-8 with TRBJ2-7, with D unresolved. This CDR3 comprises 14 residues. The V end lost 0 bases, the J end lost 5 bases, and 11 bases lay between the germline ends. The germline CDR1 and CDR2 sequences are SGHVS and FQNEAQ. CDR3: CASSLASGVDEQYF. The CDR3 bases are TGTGCCAGCAGCTTAGCGTCAGGCGTCGACGAGCAGTACTTC.

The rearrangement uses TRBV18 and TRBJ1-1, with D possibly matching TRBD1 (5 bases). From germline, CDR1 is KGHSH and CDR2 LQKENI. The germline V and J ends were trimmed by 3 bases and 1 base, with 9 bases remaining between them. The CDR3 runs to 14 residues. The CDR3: CASSPLGQNTEAFF. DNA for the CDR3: TGTGCCAGCTCACCTCTAGGACAGAACACTGAAGCTTTCTTT.

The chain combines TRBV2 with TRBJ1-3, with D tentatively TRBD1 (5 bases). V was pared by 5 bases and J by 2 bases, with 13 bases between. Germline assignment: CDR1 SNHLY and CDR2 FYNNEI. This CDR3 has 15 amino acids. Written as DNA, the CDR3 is TGTGCCAGCAGTCGCCGGGGGTTTACTGGAAACACCATATATTTT. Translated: CASSRRGFTGNTIYF.

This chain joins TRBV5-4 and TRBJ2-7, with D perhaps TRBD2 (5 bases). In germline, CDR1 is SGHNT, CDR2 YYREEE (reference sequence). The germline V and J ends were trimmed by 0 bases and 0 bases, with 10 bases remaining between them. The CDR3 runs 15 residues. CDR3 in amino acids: CASSLGGKSSYEQYF. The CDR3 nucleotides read TGTGCCAGCAGCTTGGGAGGGAAAAGCTCCTACGAGCAGTACTTC.

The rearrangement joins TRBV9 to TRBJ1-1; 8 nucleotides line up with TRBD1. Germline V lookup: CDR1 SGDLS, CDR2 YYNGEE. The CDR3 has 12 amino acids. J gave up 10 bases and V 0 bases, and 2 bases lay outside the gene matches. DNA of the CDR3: TGTGCCAGCAGCGTAGGTACAGGGGGAGCTTTCTTT. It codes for CASSVGTGGAFF.

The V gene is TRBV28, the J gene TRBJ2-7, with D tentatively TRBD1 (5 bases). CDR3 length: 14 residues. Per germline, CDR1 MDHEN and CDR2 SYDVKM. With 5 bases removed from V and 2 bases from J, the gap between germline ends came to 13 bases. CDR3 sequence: CASSLTGATYEQYF. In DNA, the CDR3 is TGTGCCAGCAGTCTCACAGGAGCTACCTACGAGCAGTACTTC.

The CDR3 reads CASSQQGASNSPLHF. The DNA for the CDR3 is TGTGCCAGCAGCCAACAGGGGGCAAGTAATTCACCCCTCCACTTT. The chain joins TRBV6-5 to TRBJ1-6; 9 nucleotides line up with TRBD1. The CDR3 is 15 residues long. V lost 6 bases to trimming and J lost 6 bases; unmatched junction nucleotides: 6. Germline CDR1 and CDR2: MNHEY and SVGAGI.

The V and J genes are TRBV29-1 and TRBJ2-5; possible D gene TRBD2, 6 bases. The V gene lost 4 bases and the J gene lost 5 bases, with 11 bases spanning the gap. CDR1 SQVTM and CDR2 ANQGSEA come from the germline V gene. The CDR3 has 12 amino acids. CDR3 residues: CSVGPGGETQYF. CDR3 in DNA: TGCAGCGTTGGACCTGGGGGGGAGACCCAGTACTTC.

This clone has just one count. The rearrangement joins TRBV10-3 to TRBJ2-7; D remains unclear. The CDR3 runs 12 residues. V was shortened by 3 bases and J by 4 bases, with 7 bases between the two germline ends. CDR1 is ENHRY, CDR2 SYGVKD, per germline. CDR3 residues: CAISEHSYEQYF. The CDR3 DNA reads TGTGCCATCAGTGAACATTCTTACGAGCAGTACTTC.

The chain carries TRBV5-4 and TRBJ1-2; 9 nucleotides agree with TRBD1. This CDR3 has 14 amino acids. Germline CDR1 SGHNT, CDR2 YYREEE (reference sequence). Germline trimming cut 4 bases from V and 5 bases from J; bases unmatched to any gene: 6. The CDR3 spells CASSMGQGDYGYTF. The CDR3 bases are TGTGCCAGCAGCATGGGACAGGGAGATTATGGCTACACCTTC.

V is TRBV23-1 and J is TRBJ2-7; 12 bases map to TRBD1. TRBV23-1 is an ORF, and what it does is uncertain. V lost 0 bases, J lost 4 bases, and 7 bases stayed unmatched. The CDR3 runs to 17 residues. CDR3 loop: CASSQSNGTGGPYEQYF. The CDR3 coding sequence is TGCGCCAGCAGTCAATCGAACGGGACAGGGGGCCCATACGAGCAGTACTTC.